The 26 T cell receptor beta chains given below trace back to one sample, sequenced in a study of control samples from healthy donors and cancer patients. Only in-frame clones appear in the TCRdb table, and some are missing; sequencing was by immunoSEQ multiplex PCR. This table holds around 120,000 clones, 85% to 90% found once. Sequencing used PBMCs. Every receptor here comes from a woman aged 45-59 years with colorectal cancer.

The chain employs TRBV7-8 and TRBJ1-1; no reliable D call. In germline, CDR1 is SGHVS, CDR2 FQNEAQ. The CDR3 is 14 amino acids. V lost 1 base, J lost 1 base, and 7 bases lay in between. The chain's CDR3 is CASSLDGGNTEAFF. For the CDR3, the DNA is TGTGCCAGCAGCTTAGACGGTGGGAACACTGAAGCTTTCTTT.

This clone has only one observation. The gene calls are TRBV6-6 and TRBJ1-4; 7 nucleotides match TRBD1. Trimming took 5 bases from V and 7 from J; bases not matched to a gene: 7. CDR3 size: 14 residues. From germline, CDR1 is MNHNY and CDR2 SVGAGI (reference sequence). CDR3 in amino acids: CASSPGTAVEKLFF. The DNA of the CDR3 is TGTGCCAGCAGTCCTGGGACAGCCGTTGAAAAACTGTTTTTT.

The V call is TRBV5-1, the J call TRBJ2-5; possibly TRBD1 for D (6 bases). Looked up from germline, CDR1 is SGHRS and CDR2 is YFSETQ. The CDR3 is 14 amino acids. Deletions cut 4 bases from V and 0 bases from J, with 10 bases between. CDR3 residues: CASSNTGYQETQYF. CDR3 DNA sequence: TGCGCCAGCAGCAACACAGGGTACCAAGAGACCCAGTACTTC.

The V gene is TRBV28, the J gene TRBJ2-4, with 13 bases lining up with TRBD2. This CDR3 spans 18 amino acids. The germline V gene has CDR1 MDHEN and CDR2 SYDVKM. Trimming cost V 3 bases and J 1 base; bases outside gene matches: 6. The CDR3 nucleotides are TGTGCCAGCAGTTTGACTAGCGGGAGGATGGAGGCCAAAAACATTCAGTACTTC. Residues: CASSLTSGRMEAKNIQYF.

The chain couples TRBV6-4 to TRBJ1-1; D call uncertain. The ends were cut back, 6 bases at V and 0 bases at J, with 8 bases in the middle. The CDR3 runs to 13 residues. Germline CDR1 MRHNA, CDR2 SNTAGT. CDR3 residues: CASSLTMNTEAFF. For the CDR3, the DNA is TGTGCCAGCAGCCTTACGATGAACACTGAAGCTTTCTTT.

The chain has TRBV19 and TRBJ1-1, with D tentatively TRBD1 (5 bases). From germline, CDR1 is LNHDA and CDR2 SQIVND (reference sequence). V lost 3 bases and J lost 3, with 11 bases in between. The CDR3 runs to 14 residues. CDR3 bases: TGTGCCAGTAGTATCTCCAGGGCGGACACTGAAGCTTTCTTT. This sequence encodes CASSISRADTEAFF.

The chain recombines TRBV5-6 with TRBJ1-4, with 7 nucleotides matching TRBD1. The CDR3 length is 16 residues. The J segment lost 5 bases and the V segment lost 1 base, leaving 8 bases of the junction unmatched. CDR1 SGHDT and CDR2 YYEEEE come from the germline V gene. CDR3 bases: TGTGCCAGCAGCTTGCACTCGGGACAGTCGAATGAAAAACTGTTTTTT. Its protein product is CASSLHSGQSNEKLFF.

This rearrangement joins TRBV7-2 to TRBJ1-2; D unclear. Per the germline V gene, CDR1 is SGHTA and CDR2 is FQGNSA. This CDR3 comprises 14 residues. The V gene lost 7 bases and the J gene lost 6 bases, with 18 bases spanning the gap. The CDR3, as DNA: TGTGCCAGCATCCCCGGGTGGGCGAGCCATGGCTACACCTTC. Its translation is CASIPGWASHGYTF.

Here the CDR3 DNA reads TGTGCCAGCAGTAAAGACCCCGTTTTCGGGGGGCGCGGGAGCAATCAGCCCCAGCATTTT. Amino acid sequence: CASSKDPVFGGRGSNQPQHF. The chain carries TRBV27 and TRBJ1-5, with D possibly being TRBD1 (6 bases). The V end lost 5 bases, the J end lost 1 base, and 27 bases lay between the germline ends. The germline gives CDR1 MNHEY, CDR2 SMNVEV (reference sequence). This CDR3 contains 20 residues.

The chain joins TRBV19 to TRBJ1-2; D ambiguous. Germline lookup yields CDR1 LNHDA and CDR2 SQIVND (reference sequence). V lost 7 bases to trimming and J lost 6 bases, with 9 bases between them. The CDR3 covers 11 residues. The CDR3 region has the DNA TGTGCCAGTACCACCCCTGATGGCTACACCTTC. It specifies CASTTPDGYTF.

The chain carries TRBV5-5 and TRBJ2-1; TRBD2 is a possible D gene (5 bases). Trimming cost V 0 bases and J 8 bases, with 15 bases left between them. The germline V gene encodes CDR1 SGHKS and CDR2 YYEKEE (reference sequence). The CDR3 runs to 15 residues. The DNA for the CDR3 is TGTGCCAGCAGCTTGGGTTATTTAGAGGGTGATGAGCAGTTCTTC. It specifies CASSLGYLEGDEQFF. Full variable domain (missing parts from reference TRBV5-5 and TRBJ2-1): DAGVTQSPTHLIKTRGQQVTLRCSPISGHKSVSWYQQVLGQGPQFIFQYYEKEERGRGNFPDRFSARQFPNYSSELNVNALLLGDSALYLCASSLGYLEGDEQFFGPGTRLTVL.

V and J are TRBV28 and TRBJ2-7; 11 bases are a match to TRBD2. The CDR3 sequence is 14 residues long. Germline-derived CDR1 and CDR2 are MDHEN and SYDVKM. Trimming at V came to 6 bases and at J to 4 bases, leaving 5 bases not matched to a gene. The CDR3 loop reads CASSLPSGRYEQYF. The CDR3, as DNA: TGTGCCAGCAGCCTCCCTAGCGGGAGGTACGAGCAGTACTTC.

The CDR3 is CASSSPDRGRLNTEAFF. For the CDR3, the DNA is TGTGCCAGCAGTTCCCCGGACAGGGGGCGGCTGAACACTGAAGCTTTCTTT. V is TRBV28 and J is TRBJ1-1; 11 nucleotides agree with TRBD1. The V gene's germline CDR1 is MDHEN and CDR2 SYDVKM. CDR3 size: 17 residues. The V gene end was trimmed by 4 bases and the J gene end by 0 bases; junction bases not matched to a gene: 7.

This clone has just a few counts. The chain uses TRBV4-2 and TRBJ2-4, with D tentatively TRBD2 (6 bases). The length of the CDR3 is 17 residues. Trimming shortened V by 0 bases and J by 2 bases, and 14 bases separated the two germline ends. Germline CDR1 is LGHNA and CDR2 is YNFKEQ. CDR3 sequence reads: CASSQDNGGTTKNIQYF. Here the CDR3 DNA reads TGTGCCAGCAGCCAAGATAACGGGGGAACTACCAAAAACATTCAGTACTTC.

The chain's CDR3 is CASRERDIYNEQFF. The DNA for the CDR3 is TGCGCCAGCCGGGAGCGGGATATCTACAATGAGCAGTTCTTC. The genes are TRBV5-1 and TRBJ2-1, with 7 bases that match TRBD2. The CDR3 loop spans 14 amino acids. The V and J ends lost 7 bases and 3 bases, in that order; junction bases with no gene match: 7. Germline V gives CDR1 SGHRS, CDR2 YFSETQ.

The DNA of the CDR3 is TGTGCCAGTAGTGTACAGGGAGGGTATGAAAAACTGTTTTTT. Its translation is CASSVQGGYEKLFF. J is TRBJ1-4 and V is TRBV19, with D possibly being TRBD1 (6 bases). The CDR3 is 14 residues long. Germline-derived CDR1 and CDR2 are LNHDA and SQIVND (reference sequence). With 5 bases removed from V and 6 bases from J, the gap between germline ends came to 13 bases.

The chain is built from TRBV30 and TRBJ1-2; 7 bases agree with TRBD1. The CDR3 covers 16 residues. V shed 7 bases, J shed 5 bases, and the junction held 19 bases outside the gene matches. Germline-derived CDR1 and CDR2 are GTSNPN and SVGIG (reference sequence). The DNA of the CDR3 is TGTGCCTACCTTGACAGGGAAAAAAGTTCTGGGTATGGCTACACCTTC. This codes for CAYLDREKSSGYGYTF.

The genes are TRBV6-2 or TRBV6-3 and TRBJ1-1, with TRBD1 identical over 9 bases. The junction had 11 bases not matched to a gene; V was cut back by 6 bases and J by 0 bases. Germline-derived CDR1 and CDR2 are MNHEY and SVGEGT. The CDR3 runs 17 residues. This CDR3 reads CASSLLSGQGLNTEAFF. The CDR3, as DNA: TGTGCCAGCAGCCTTCTCTCGGGACAGGGCTTGAACACTGAAGCTTTCTTT.

The J gene is TRBJ2-3, the V gene TRBV28; TRBD2 matches 9 bases. The CDR3 is made up of 18 amino acids. V gave up 3 bases and J gave up 2 bases; unmatched junction bases: 12. The germline V gene encodes CDR1 MDHEN and CDR2 SYDVKM. This chain's CDR3 is CASSFFRSGRTNTDTQYF. The CDR3 region has the DNA TGTGCCAGCAGTTTTTTTCGTAGCGGGAGAACGAACACAGATACGCAGTATTTT.

The rearrangement uses TRBV2 and TRBJ2-7; D is uncertain. There are 14 residues in the CDR3. From germline, CDR1 is SNHLY and CDR2 FYNNEI. V was clipped by 0 bases and J by 1 base, with 7 bases between them. The CDR3 loop is CASSEARQSYEQYF. The CDR3 DNA sequence: TGTGCCAGCAGTGAAGCCAGGCAGTCCTACGAGCAGTACTTC.

The chain combines TRBV5-1 with TRBJ1-4; D is uncertain. The CDR3 is 14 amino acids. V gave up 0 bases and J gave up 6 bases, with 9 bases separating them. CDR1 is SGHRS and CDR2 is YFSETQ in the germline V gene. The CDR3 DNA is TGCGCCAGCAGCTTGGAGGCCCCGGATGAAAAACTGTTTTTT. Translation gives CASSLEAPDEKLFF.

The gene calls are TRBV4-2 and TRBJ2-3; 8 bases are a match to TRBD2. CDR1 and CDR2 from the germline V gene are LGHNA and YNFKEQ. CDR3 length: 16 amino acids. The V gene end was trimmed by 1 base and the J gene end by 3 bases; junction bases not matched to a gene: 6. The CDR3 is CASSQGRTSPTDTQYF. CDR3 bases: TGTGCCAGCAGCCAAGGCCGGACTAGCCCAACAGATACGCAGTATTTT.

V gene TRBV19 combines with J gene TRBJ2-1; 10 bases map to TRBD2. CDR3 size: 15 residues. CDR1 and CDR2 (germline): LNHDA, SQIVND (reference sequence). The J segment lost 8 bases and the V segment lost 7 bases, leaving 11 bases of the junction unmatched. The CDR3 spells CASTEPGLAFHEQFF. CDR3 sequence (DNA): TGTGCCAGTACCGAACCGGGACTAGCGTTTCATGAGCAGTTCTTC.

V gene TRBV4-1 combines with J gene TRBJ1-4; D remains unclear. V shed 3 bases and J shed 0 bases, with 8 bases lying between them. This CDR3 has 15 residues. Germline V gene sequence: CDR1 MGHRA, CDR2 YSYEKL. CDR3 DNA: TGCGCCAGCAGCCAGGAGGGTGCAACTAATGAAAAACTGTTTTTT. Translated, it gives CASSQEGATNEKLFF.

The chain employs TRBV30 and TRBJ2-1; tentative D call: TRBD2 (5 bases). Trimming took off 1 base at V and 4 bases at J, with 11 bases between the two ends. Germline V lookup: CDR1 GTSNPN, CDR2 SVGIG (reference sequence). This CDR3 spans 14 amino acids. CDR3 sequence (DNA): TGTGCCTGGAGTGAAACTAGGGCGTACAATGAGCAGTTCTTC. Its protein is CAWSETRAYNEQFF.

CDR3 region: CASSQESPSGGKYTQYF. The CDR3 region has the DNA TGTGCCAGCAGCCAAGAAAGCCCTAGCGGGGGGAAGTATACGCAGTATTTT. The genes are TRBV14 and TRBJ2-3; 11 positions match TRBD2. The J segment lost 7 bases and the V segment lost 0 bases, leaving 9 bases of the junction unmatched. The CDR3 is 17 residues long. The V gene's germline CDR1 is SGHDN and CDR2 FVKESK.